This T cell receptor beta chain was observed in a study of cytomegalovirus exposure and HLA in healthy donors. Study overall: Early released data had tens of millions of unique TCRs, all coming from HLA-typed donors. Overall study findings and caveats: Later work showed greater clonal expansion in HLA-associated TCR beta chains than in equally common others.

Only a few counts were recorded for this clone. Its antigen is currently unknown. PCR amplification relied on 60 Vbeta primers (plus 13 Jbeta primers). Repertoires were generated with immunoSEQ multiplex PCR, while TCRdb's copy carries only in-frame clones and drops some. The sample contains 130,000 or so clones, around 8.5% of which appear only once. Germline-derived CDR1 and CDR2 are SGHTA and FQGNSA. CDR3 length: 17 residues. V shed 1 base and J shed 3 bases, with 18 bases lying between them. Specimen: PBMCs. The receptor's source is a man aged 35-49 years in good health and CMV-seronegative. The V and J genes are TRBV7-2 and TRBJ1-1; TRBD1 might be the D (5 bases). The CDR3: CASSLGGEGVPDTEAFF. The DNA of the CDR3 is TGTGCCAGCAGCTTAGGGGGGGAAGGGGTACCGGACACTGAAGCTTTCTTT.